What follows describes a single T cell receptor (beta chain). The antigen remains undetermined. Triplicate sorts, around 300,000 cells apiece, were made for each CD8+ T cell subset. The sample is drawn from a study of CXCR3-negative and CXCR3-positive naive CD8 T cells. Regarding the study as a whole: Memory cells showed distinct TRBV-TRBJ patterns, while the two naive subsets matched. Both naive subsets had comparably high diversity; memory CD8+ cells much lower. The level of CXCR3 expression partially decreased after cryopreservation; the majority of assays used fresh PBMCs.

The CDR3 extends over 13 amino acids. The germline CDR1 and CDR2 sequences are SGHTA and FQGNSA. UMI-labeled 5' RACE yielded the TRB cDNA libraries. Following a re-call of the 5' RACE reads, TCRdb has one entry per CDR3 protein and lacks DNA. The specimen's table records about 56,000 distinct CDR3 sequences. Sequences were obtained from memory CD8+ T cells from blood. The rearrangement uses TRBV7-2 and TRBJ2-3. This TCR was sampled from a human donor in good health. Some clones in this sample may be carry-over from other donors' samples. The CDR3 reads CASSLIVLDTQYF.